This entry features one TCR beta chain sequence. What antigen it recognizes has not been identified. Nothing much larger sits one base from this clone, and base qualities are not available. The same CDR3 can be traced to other DNA sequences in this sample. CDR1 and CDR2 are drawn from the germline V gene: MDHEN, SYDVKM. From cysteine to phenylalanine, the CDR3 is 14 amino acids long. Only the CDR3 region is kept as DNA, spanning 42 bases read in frame from base 1. V ends up 4 bases short and J 2 bases short, with an unmatched junction base count of 4. Samples from volunteer blood donors who had recovered from COVID-19 were contributed by a second Seattle source. The collaborating institutions used their own protocols to collect whole blood in K2EDTA tubes. For TCRbeta analysis, collaborator samples were shipped as frozen whole blood, as isolated PBMCs, or as DNA extracted from either sample type. TCRbeta CDR3 regions were amplified from genomic DNA using the immunoSEQ Assay, a bias-controlled multiplex PCR. Per the authors' processing: The number of nucleated cells in each sample was estimated by amplification of reference gene primers within the assay. Sequence reads were collapsed and filtered to measure the absolute abundance of every unique TCRbeta CDR3 rearrangement. Productive Simpson clonality was computed per sample as the square root of Simpson's diversity index over productive rearrangements. TCRdb took this table from immuneACCESS and kept in-frame rearrangements with V and J called. Such tables lack part of the clones; where checked against another copy, unresolved V genes explain under half of the gap, and the rest is unexplained. Clone size and V and J calls were adopted from that table, with D and trimming inferred from the DNA. Within this sample are 280,000 or so clones, with 80% to 90% of them counted one time only. The top ten clonotypes cover roughly 10% of the sample.

These data are taken from a study of blood T cell repertoires in COVID-19 (dated by TCRdb to the early 2020s). Concerning the study at large: Samples covering the acute and convalescent phases of COVID-19 were provided by collaborators in the United States, Italy and Spain. Subjects who had been exposed to COVID-19, were actively infected with it, or had recovered from it provided the deeply sampled blood TCRbeta repertoires that made up the dataset. A freely available public database, intended as a resource for researchers studying the immune response to SARS-CoV-2, is where the repertoires were released. Samples were obtained from the ongoing ImmuneRACE study (first 160 participants) and from about 1,300 subjects provided by 6 global collaborators. Where available, HLA class I and class II types were obtained from metadata supplied by the sample provider rather than from assay-based typing. Nearly every sample came with metadata listing a de-identified subject ID, COVID-19 status, age in years and sex. The material from the prospective study consisted of cDNA or gDNA derived from T cells, B-cell-depleted T cells, or PBMCs.

General study outcomes and caveats: The amount of clinical and demographic metadata varied by source and participant and was provided uncurated.

This chain is built from TRBV28 and TRBJ1-2; TRBD1 agrees with 7 junctional bases. This sequence was found in a woman aged 45-65 years who had recovered from COVID-19. The sequencing input was peripheral blood. CDR3 reads: CASSSGTANYGYTF. The nucleotides are TGTGCCAGCAGTTCAGGGACAGCCAACTATGGCTACACCTTC.